This entry lists 8 T cell receptor beta chains sequenced from one sample in a study of identical twins. TCRdb re-called the 5' RACE reads through MiXCR, storing one row per CDR3 protein. The sample lists approximately 220,000 distinct CDR3 sequences; more than 6.5% were seen once. This same sample was also part of a study on yellow fever vaccine responses in identical twins.

The sample comprised memory (CD45RO+) T cells sorted from blood. These receptors were obtained from a woman younger than 35 in good health.

This clonotype appeared many times. The CDR3 coding sequence is TGTGCCACCAGCAGAGTGGGCGATTCACCCCTCCACTTT. It yields the protein CATSRVGDSPLHF. This sequence joins TRBV15 and TRBJ1-6, with no clear D. The CDR3 has 13 amino acids. Germline CDR1 and CDR2: LNHNV and YYDKDF (reference sequence). V was cut by 1 base and J by 8 bases, with 6 bases left in between.

The J gene is TRBJ2-7, the V gene TRBV20-1, with D maybe TRBD1 (5 bases). The CDR3 contains 13 residues. The V and J ends lost 4 bases and 1 base respectively, with 11 bases between them. Germline V gives CDR1 DFQATT, CDR2 SNEGSKA (reference sequence). In DNA form, the CDR3 reads TGCAGTGCTAACAAACAGGTTTCCTACGAGCAGTACTTC. Translation: CSANKQVSYEQYF.

The V and J genes are TRBV4-3 and TRBJ2-6; D not resolved. The CDR3 contains 16 residues. Germline loops: CDR1 LGHNA, CDR2 YSLEER. V was cut by 0 bases and J by 2 bases, with 8 bases left in between. The CDR3 spells CASSQDIGAGANVLTF. CDR3 sequence (DNA): TGCGCCAGCAGCCAAGATATCGGTGCTGGGGCCAACGTCCTGACTTTC.

This clonotype was detected many times. The V call is TRBV5-6, the J call TRBJ2-6, with TRBD1 matching 9 bases. V shed 10 bases and J 0 bases; nucleotides not matched to a gene: 5. This CDR3 has 15 amino acids. CDR1 is SGHDT, CDR2 YYEEEE, per germline. CDR3: CAGGTGNSGANVLTF. The DNA for the CDR3 is TGTGCCGGGGGGACAGGGAACTCTGGGGCCAACGTCCTGACTTTC.

This clonotype appeared many times. This chain joins TRBV25-1 and TRBJ2-7, with D possibly matching TRBD1 (6 bases). CDR1 MGHDK and CDR2 SYGVNS come from the germline V gene. The CDR3 has 14 residues. V lost 6 bases to trimming and J lost 3 bases, with 15 bases between them. The CDR3 sequence: CASSEQGSSYEQYF. CDR3 nucleotides: TGTGCCAGCAGCGAGCAGGGGAGTAGCTACGAGCAGTACTTC.

The chain uses TRBV11-1 and TRBJ2-2; 10 bases fit TRBD2. The CDR3 runs to 19 residues. Germline-derived CDR1 and CDR2 are SGHAT and FQDESV (reference sequence). V dropped 5 bases and J dropped 2; count of bases not matched to a gene: 14. The CDR3 is CASSPKFPSGSINTGELFF. CDR3 DNA sequence: TGTGCCAGCAGCCCAAAGTTTCCTAGCGGGAGTATAAACACCGGGGAGCTGTTTTTT.

In its sample, this clonotype was seen many times. The chain employs TRBV27 and TRBJ2-7, with D perhaps TRBD1 (5 bases). V lost 4 bases to trimming and J lost 0 bases, with 10 bases between them. Germline CDR1 reads MNHEY; CDR2 reads SMNVEV (reference sequence). The CDR3 contains 14 residues. The CDR3 DNA follows: TGTGCCAGCAGTTACAGGCTTTACTCCTACGAGCAGTACTTC. Protein: CASSYRLYSYEQYF.

J is TRBJ1-1 and V is TRBV7-8; a possible D gene is TRBD1 (6 bases). V was shortened by 1 base and J by 3 bases, with 12 bases between the two germline ends. Germline values: CDR1 SGHVS, CDR2 FQNEAQ. The CDR3 loop spans 15 amino acids. The CDR3 bases are TGTGCCAGCAGCTTAGTGGGGGCTACAGACACTGAAGCTTTCTTT. Translation gives CASSLVGATDTEAFF. Using reference TRBV7-8 and TRBJ1-1 for the parts outside the CDR3, the full variable domain is GAGVSQSPRYKVAKRGQDVALRCDPISGHVSLFWYQQALGQGPEFLTYFQNEAQLDKSGLPSDRFFAERPEGSVSTLKIQRTQQEDSAVYLCASSLVGATDTEAFFGQGTRLTVV.